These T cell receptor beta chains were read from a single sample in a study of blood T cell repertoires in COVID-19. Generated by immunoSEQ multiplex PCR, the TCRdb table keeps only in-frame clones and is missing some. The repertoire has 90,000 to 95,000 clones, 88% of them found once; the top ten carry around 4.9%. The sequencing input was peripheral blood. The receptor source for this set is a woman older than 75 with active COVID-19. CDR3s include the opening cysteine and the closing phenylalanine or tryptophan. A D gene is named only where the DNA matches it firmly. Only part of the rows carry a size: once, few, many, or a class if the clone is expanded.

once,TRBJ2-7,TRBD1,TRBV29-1,CSVDSQGAGEQYF,TGCAGCGTTGATTCGCAGGGGGCAGGGGAGCAGTACTTC
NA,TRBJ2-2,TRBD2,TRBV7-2,CASRYWAGLAAGELFF,TGTGCCAGCAGATACTGGGCCGGACTAGCCGCCGGGGAGCTGTTTTTT
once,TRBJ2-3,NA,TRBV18,CASSPSSTDTQYF,TGTGCCAGCTCACCCAGTAGCACAGATACGCAGTATTTT
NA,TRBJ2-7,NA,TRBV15,CATSRKLGTLGYEQYF,TGTGCCACCAGCAGAAAACTCGGGACTCTGGGCTACGAGCAGTACTTC
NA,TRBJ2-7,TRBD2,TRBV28,CASTLSGSVTYEQYF,TGTGCCAGCACCCTTAGCGGGAGTGTTACCTACGAGCAGTACTTC
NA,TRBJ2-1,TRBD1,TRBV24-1,CATSDPDREEQFF,TGTGCCACCAGTGATCCCGACAGGGAGGAGCAGTTCTTC
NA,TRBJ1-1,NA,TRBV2,CASSPSNRNTEAFF,TGTGCCAGCAGCCCGAGTAACAGGAACACTGAAGCTTTCTTT
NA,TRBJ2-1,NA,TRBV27,CASSWRGSGHNEQFF,TGTGCCAGCAGCTGGAGAGGGAGCGGGCACAATGAGCAGTTCTTC
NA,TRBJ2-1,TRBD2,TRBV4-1,CASSHYVGRGENEQFF,TGCGCCAGCAGCCACTACGTCGGGAGGGGTGAAAATGAGCAGTTCTTC
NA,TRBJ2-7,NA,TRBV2,CASSALSYEQYF,TGTGCCAGCAGTGCACTATCCTACGAGCAGTACTTC
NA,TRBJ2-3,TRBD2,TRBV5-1,CASSLVISGGPTDTQYF,TGCGCCAGCAGCTTGGTAATATCGGGAGGGCCGACAGATACGCAGTATTTT
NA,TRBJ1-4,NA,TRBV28,CASSFTDATNEKLFF,TGTGCCAGCAGTTTCACAGACGCAACTAATGAAAAACTGTTTTTT
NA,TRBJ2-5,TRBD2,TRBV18,CASSPPGLAGEETQYF,TGTGCCAGCTCACCCCCGGGACTAGCGGGAGAAGAGACCCAGTACTTC
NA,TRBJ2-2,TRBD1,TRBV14,CASSLWGQGAPGELFF,TGTGCCAGCAGTCTCTGGGGACAGGGGGCCCCCGGGGAGCTGTTTTTT
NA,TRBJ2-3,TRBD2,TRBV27,CASRLAGVPDTQYF,TGTGCCAGCAGATTAGCGGGAGTCCCAGATACGCAGTATTTT
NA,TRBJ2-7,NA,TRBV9,CASSKAPRSDEQYF,TGTGCCAGCAGCAAGGCGCCTCGGAGCGACGAGCAGTACTTC
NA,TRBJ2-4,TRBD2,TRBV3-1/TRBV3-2,CASAQREGRILAKNIQYF,TGTGCCAGCGCCCAGCGGGAGGGCCGGATACTAGCCAAAAACATTCAGTACTTC
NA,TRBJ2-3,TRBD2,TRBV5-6,CASSLAGGLRYF,TGTGCCAGCAGCTTGGCGGGAGGCCTAAGGTATTTT
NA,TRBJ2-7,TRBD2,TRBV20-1,CSASGMGEGFYEQYF,TGCAGTGCTAGTGGGATGGGGGAGGGCTTCTACGAGCAGTACTTC
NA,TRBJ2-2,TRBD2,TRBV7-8,CASSLYSGRSNTGELFF,TGTGCCAGCAGCTTATATAGCGGGAGATCGAACACCGGGGAGCTGTTTTTT
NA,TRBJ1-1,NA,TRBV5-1,CASSLQGGGTEAFF,TGCGCCAGCAGCTTGCAGGGCGGGGGCACTGAAGCTTTCTTT
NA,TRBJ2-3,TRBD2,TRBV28,CASSLYASGITDTQYF,TGTGCCAGCAGTTTATACGCTAGCGGGATTACAGATACGCAGTATTTT
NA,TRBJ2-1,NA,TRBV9,CASSVMAGSYNEQFF,TGTGCCAGCAGCGTAATGGCGGGCTCCTACAATGAGCAGTTCTTC
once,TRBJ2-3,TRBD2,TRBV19,CASSITSGSGTDTQYF,TGTGCCAGTAGTATCACTAGCGGGAGTGGGACAGATACGCAGTATTTT
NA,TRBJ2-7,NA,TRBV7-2,CASSLAEGLQVYEQYF,TGTGCCAGCAGCTTAGCGGAGGGACTCCAAGTTTACGAGCAGTACTTC
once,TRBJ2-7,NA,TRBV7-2,CASSLGRLGARQYF,TGTGCCAGCAGCTTAGGGCGTCTAGGCGCGAGGCAGTACTTC
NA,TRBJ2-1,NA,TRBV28,CASSLPSWNRGQFF,TGTGCCAGCAGTCTCCCCTCCTGGAATCGAGGTCAGTTCTTC
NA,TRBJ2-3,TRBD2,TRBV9,CASSRGLAEYTDTQYF,TGTGCCAGCAGCAGAGGACTAGCGGAGTACACAGATACGCAGTATTTT
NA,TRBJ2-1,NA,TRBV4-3,CASSQVTDTSYNEQFF,TGCGCCAGCAGCCAAGTTACGGACACCTCCTACAATGAGCAGTTCTTC
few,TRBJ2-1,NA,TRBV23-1,CASSQHQRGSDEQFF,TGCGCCAGCAGTCAACACCAAAGAGGTTCCGATGAGCAGTTCTTC
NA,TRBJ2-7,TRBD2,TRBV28,CASSPWGSGSNEQYF,TGTGCCAGCAGTCCATGGGGTAGCGGGAGCAACGAGCAGTACTTC
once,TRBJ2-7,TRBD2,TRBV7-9,CASSLNLAGGYF,TGTGCCAGCAGCTTAAACCTAGCGGGGGGGTACTTC
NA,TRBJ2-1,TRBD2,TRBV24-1,CATSAQGLAGGTYNEQFF,TGTGCCACCAGTGCCCAGGGACTAGCGGGGGGTACTTACAATGAGCAGTTCTTC
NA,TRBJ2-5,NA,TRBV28,CASSFFAGMKTQYF,TGTGCCAGCAGTTTTTTCGCGGGGATGAAGACCCAGTACTTC
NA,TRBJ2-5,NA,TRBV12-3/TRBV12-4,CASSPPVETQYF,TGTGCCAGCAGTCCCCCTGTGGAGACCCAGTACTTC
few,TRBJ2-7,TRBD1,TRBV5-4,CASSLHVTGTGAYEQYF,TGTGCCAGCAGCTTACACGTTACCGGGACAGGGGCATACGAGCAGTACTTC
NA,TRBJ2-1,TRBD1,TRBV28,CASSHRQGVAGANEQFF,TGTGCCAGCAGTCACCGACAGGGGGTGGCGGGGGCCAATGAGCAGTTCTTC
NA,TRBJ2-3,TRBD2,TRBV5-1,CASSLVAGAADTQYF,TGCGCCAGCAGCTTGGTGGCGGGAGCTGCAGATACGCAGTATTTT
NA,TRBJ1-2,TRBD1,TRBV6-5,CASSRTGGDGYTF,TGTGCCAGCAGTCGAACAGGGGGAGATGGCTACACCTTC
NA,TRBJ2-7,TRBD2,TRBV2,CASSDVVAGAYEQYF,TGTGCCAGCAGTGACGTGGTAGCGGGAGCCTACGAGCAGTACTTC
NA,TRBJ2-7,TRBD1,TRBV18,CASSPGQGVGYEQYF,TGTGCCAGCTCACCGGGACAGGGGGTCGGCTACGAGCAGTACTTC
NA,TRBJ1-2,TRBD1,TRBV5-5,CASSVGQGAYYGYTF,TGTGCCAGCAGCGTCGGACAGGGGGCTTACTATGGCTACACCTTC
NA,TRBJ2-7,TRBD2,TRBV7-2,CASSSSGLYYEQYF,TGTGCCAGCAGCTCCTCGGGACTATACTACGAGCAGTACTTC
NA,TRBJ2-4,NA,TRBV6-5,CASSLNVVLAKNIQYF,TGTGCCAGCAGTTTGAATGTGGTACTAGCCAAAAACATTCAGTACTTC
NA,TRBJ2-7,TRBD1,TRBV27,CASSQRTGEEQYF,TGTGCCAGCAGTCAGAGAACAGGGGAGGAGCAGTACTTC
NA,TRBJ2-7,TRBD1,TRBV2,CASRKGQGEFYEQYF,TGTGCCAGCAGGAAGGGACAGGGAGAATTCTACGAGCAGTACTTC
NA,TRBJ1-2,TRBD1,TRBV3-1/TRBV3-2,CASSHFRDSTNYGYTF,TGTGCCAGCAGCCATTTCCGGGACAGCACTAACTATGGCTACACCTTC
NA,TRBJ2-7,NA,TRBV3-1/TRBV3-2,CASSQETGLSYEQYF,TGTGCCAGCAGCCAAGAGACGGGTCTCTCTTACGAGCAGTACTTC
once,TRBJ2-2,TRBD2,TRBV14,CASSPIRRASGKNTGELFF,TGTGCCAGCAGCCCTATAAGGCGGGCTAGCGGCAAGAACACCGGGGAGCTGTTTTTT
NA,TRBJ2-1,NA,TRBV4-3,CASSQDPGVGNEQFF,TGCGCCAGCAGCCAAGACCCGGGGGTTGGCAATGAGCAGTTCTTC
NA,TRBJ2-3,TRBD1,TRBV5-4,CASSVGQGTTDTQYF,TGTGCCAGCAGCGTGGGACAGGGGACCACAGATACGCAGTATTTT
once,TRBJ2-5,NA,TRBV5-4,CASSLDPGGDETQYF,TGTGCCAGCAGCTTGGATCCGGGGGGCGATGAGACCCAGTACTTC
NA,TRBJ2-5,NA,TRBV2,CASSRSLNFQETQYF,TGTGCCAGCAGCCGTTCACTTAATTTCCAAGAGACCCAGTACTTC
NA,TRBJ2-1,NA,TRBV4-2,CASSQDPRGPSGNEQFF,TGTGCCAGCAGCCAAGATCCCAGGGGCCCCTCGGGAAATGAGCAGTTCTTC
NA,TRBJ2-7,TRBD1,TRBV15,CATSRVRRTGPRDEQYF,TGTGCCACCAGCAGAGTACGAAGGACAGGGCCCCGGGACGAGCAGTACTTC
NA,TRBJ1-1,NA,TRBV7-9,CASILGAGQNTEAFF,TGTGCCAGCATCTTGGGGGCAGGCCAGAACACTGAAGCTTTCTTT
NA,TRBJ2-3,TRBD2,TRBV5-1,CASSSDGRAPTDTQYF,TGCGCCAGCAGCTCCGACGGGAGGGCCCCCACAGATACGCAGTATTTT
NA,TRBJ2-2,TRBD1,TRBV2,CASRGRQGATGELFF,TGTGCCAGCAGAGGGAGACAGGGGGCAACCGGGGAGCTGTTTTTT